These 27 T cell receptor beta chains were all obtained from the same sample, sequenced in a study of type 1 regulatory T cells. TCRdb recomputed calls from the reads with MiXCR, one row per CDR3 protein. The sample records 80,000 to 100,000 distinct CDR3 sequences, about a third being singletons. Sequencing input: CD4+ T cells, either the whole sample or a sorted fraction (not recorded which). The receptors stem from a human donor in good health.

The CDR3 is CASSLRRGNEQFF. The CDR3 nucleotides read TGTGCCAGCAGCTTACGACGGGGCAATGAGCAGTTCTTC. The chain couples TRBV11-3 to TRBJ2-1; a possible D gene is TRBD2 (5 bases). The CDR3 contains 13 residues. Deletions cut 2 bases from V and 6 bases from J, with 8 bases between. In germline, CDR1 is SGHNT, CDR2 YENEEA.

The rearrangement joins TRBV7-2 to TRBJ1-3; TRBD1 matches 8 bases. CDR1 is SGHTA and CDR2 is FQGNSA in the germline V gene. Trimming at V came to 10 bases and at J to 0 bases, leaving 8 bases not matched to a gene. The CDR3 has 15 amino acids. Here the CDR3 DNA reads TGTGCCACCCAGGACAGGGCCTTCTCTGGAAACACCATATATTTT. Residues: CATQDRAFSGNTIYF.

V and J are TRBV12-3 or TRBV12-4 and TRBJ2-5; D is uncertain. The CDR3 has 17 amino acids. The V end lost 10 bases, the J end lost 5 bases, and 29 bases lay between the germline ends. The CDR3 spells CATARLLKLANGETQYF. In DNA, the CDR3 is TGTGCCACCGCACGACTCCTCAAATTGGCGAATGGGGAGACCCAGTACTTC.

Ten or more counts support this clonotype. This chain uses TRBV4-3 with TRBJ2-1; TRBD2 matches 7 bases. CDR1 and CDR2 (germline): LGHNA, YSLEER. V lost 4 bases, J lost 8 bases, and 5 bases stayed unmatched. The CDR3 sequence is 13 residues long. The CDR3 DNA is TGCGCCAGCAGCCTTTGGGAGGGCGATGAGCAGTTCTTC. Translating gives CASSLWEGDEQFF.

V gene TRBV18 combines with J gene TRBJ2-1; 12 nucleotides agree with TRBD2. The V gene's germline CDR1 is KGHSH and CDR2 LQKENI. The V gene end was trimmed by 4 bases and the J gene end by 7 bases; junction bases not matched to a gene: 8. This CDR3 is 16 amino acids long. The CDR3 DNA follows: TGTGCCAGCTCACTAGGACGGACTAGCGGGAAGAATGAGCAGTTCTTC. Translation: CASSLGRTSGKNEQFF.

This clonotype was found a few times. The chain couples TRBV6-5 to TRBJ2-1, with D possibly being TRBD2 (5 bases). The germline gives CDR1 MNHEY, CDR2 SVGAGI. This CDR3 is built from 15 residues. The V and J ends lost 5 bases and 9 bases respectively, with 20 bases between them. The DNA of the CDR3 is TGTGCCAGCAGTCCCCTGGGAGTACCCCTCACTGAGCAGTTCTTC. The encoded protein is CASSPLGVPLTEQFF.

This clonotype was picked up a small number of times. The chain is built from TRBV20-1 and TRBJ2-1; 10 nucleotides align to TRBD2. This CDR3 has 18 residues. V dropped 1 base and J dropped 5; count of bases not matched to a gene: 14. In germline, CDR1 is DFQATT, CDR2 SNEGSKA (reference sequence). CDR3 in DNA: TGCAGTGCTAGAGTAACCCCACGAGCGGGAGGGCCGAACAATGAGCAGTTCTTC. It specifies CSARVTPRAGGPNNEQFF.

The V call is TRBV20-1, the J call TRBJ2-3; 8 positions match TRBD2. This CDR3 spans 13 amino acids. Germline V gives CDR1 DFQATT, CDR2 SNEGSKA (reference sequence). The CDR3 bases are TGCAGCGGGGGGGCGGGAACCACAGATACGCAGTATTTT. Amino acids: CSGGAGTTDTQYF.

In its sample, this clonotype was seen once. The chain combines TRBV28 with TRBJ2-7; D gene uncertain. Germline-derived CDR1 and CDR2 are MDHEN and SYDVKM. The CDR3 length is 11 residues. The V and J ends lost 6 bases and 1 base respectively, with 4 bases between them. The CDR3 spells CASRGSYEQYF. CDR3 nucleotide sequence: TGTGCCAGCAGGGGGTCCTACGAGCAGTACTTC.

The V gene is TRBV30, the J gene TRBJ2-7; D uncertain. There are 13 residues in the CDR3. V was pared by 0 bases and J by 5 bases, with 11 bases between. Germline CDR1 and CDR2: GTSNPN and SVGIG (reference sequence). The CDR3 reads CAWSVLSLDEQYF. In DNA, the CDR3 is TGTGCCTGGAGTGTACTAAGCCTTGACGAGCAGTACTTC.

This clonotype was found a few times. This chain links TRBV29-1 with TRBJ2-1, with 7 bases fitting TRBD2. J gave up 4 bases and V 5 bases, and 5 bases lay outside the gene matches. The CDR3 consists of 13 residues. Germline values: CDR1 SQVTM, CDR2 ANQGSEA. Here the CDR3 reads CSVQSGNYNEQFF. In DNA form, the CDR3 reads TGCAGCGTTCAAAGCGGGAATTACAATGAGCAGTTCTTC.

The V call is TRBV12-3 or TRBV12-4, the J call TRBJ2-1, with 7 bases lining up with TRBD2. The CDR3 contains 15 residues. V lost 6 bases, J lost 3 bases, and 8 bases stayed unmatched. The CDR3 reads CASRIGEGNYNEQFF. As DNA, the CDR3 is TGTGCCAGCAGGATTGGGGAGGGCAACTACAATGAGCAGTTCTTC.

This rearrangement joins TRBV5-1 to TRBJ2-1; the match to TRBD2 covers 9 bases. This CDR3 has 17 residues. V lost 2 bases, J lost 4 bases, and 10 bases stayed unmatched. Germline CDR1 is SGHRS and CDR2 is YFSETQ. The CDR3 DNA sequence: TGCGCCAGCAGCTTCGGTCCCGTAGCGGGAGATTACAATGAGCAGTTCTTC. Protein: CASSFGPVAGDYNEQFF.

This clonotype was seen a handful of times. V and J are TRBV15 and TRBJ1-1; D is unresolved. This CDR3 has 11 residues. The germline V gene encodes CDR1 LNHNV and CDR2 YYDKDF (reference sequence). V was shortened by 6 bases and J by 1 base, with 3 bases between the two germline ends. CDR3: CATRKNTEAFF. The CDR3 DNA is TGTGCCACCAGGAAGAACACTGAAGCTTTCTTT.

This rearrangement joins TRBV18 to TRBJ1-1, with D tentatively TRBD1 (6 bases). Germline CDR1 reads KGHSH; CDR2 reads LQKENI. This CDR3 spans 15 amino acids. V was shortened by 5 bases and J by 1 base, with 14 bases between the two germline ends. The CDR3 DNA follows: TGTGCCAGCTCAACCCTGGGGGGACAGAACACTGAAGCTTTCTTT. Amino acid sequence: CASSTLGGQNTEAFF.

V usage is TRBV20-1 and J usage is TRBJ2-1; 13 nucleotides match TRBD2. Losses at the gene ends were 5 bases for V and 7 bases for J; bases not matched to a gene: 8. Germline CDR1 and CDR2: DFQATT and SNEGSKA (reference sequence). The CDR3 is 15 residues long. CDR3: CSASRPGLAGNEQFF. DNA for the CDR3: TGCAGTGCTTCTAGACCGGGACTAGCGGGGAATGAGCAGTTCTTC.

There are a few counts of this clonotype. The rearrangement uses TRBV7-9 and TRBJ2-7; maybe TRBD1 (5 bases). With 3 bases removed from V and 6 bases from J, the gap between germline ends came to 15 bases. The CDR3 is 14 residues long. Germline CDR1 SEHNR, CDR2 FQNEAQ (reference sequence). The CDR3 protein is CASSFRPGQGEQYF. The CDR3 DNA reads TGTGCCAGCAGCTTTAGACCTGGCCAGGGCGAGCAGTACTTC.

This chain joins TRBV29-1 and TRBJ2-7; perhaps TRBD2 as D (6 bases). CDR1 SQVTM and CDR2 ANQGSEA come from the germline V gene. V was pared by 6 bases and J by 8 bases, with 17 bases between. The CDR3 runs 12 residues. CDR3 amino acids: CSVLRDWGQQYF. The CDR3, as DNA: TGCAGCGTCCTCCGGGACTGGGGACAGCAGTACTTC.

This clonotype was detected a few times. The J gene is TRBJ2-5, the V gene TRBV5-1; 7 bases align to TRBD1. Germline V gives CDR1 SGHRS, CDR2 YFSETQ. The CDR3 has 15 residues. V trimming: 2 bases; J trimming: 2 bases; junction bases outside the gene matches: 6. Here the CDR3 DNA reads TGCGCCAGCAGCTTCGGACAGGCAATGCAAGAGACCCAGTACTTC. Translated, it gives CASSFGQAMQETQYF. Based on the CDR3 plus reference TRBV5-1 and TRBJ2-5, the full variable domain is KAGVTQTPRYLIKTRGQQVTLSCSPISGHRSVSWYQQTPGQGLQFLFEYFSETQRNKGNFPGRFSGRQFSNSRSEMNVSTLELGDSALYLCASSFGQAMQETQYFGPGTRLLVL.

This clonotype has ten or more counts. The chain combines TRBV7-6 with TRBJ2-7; D is unclear. With 5 bases removed from V and 0 bases from J, the gap between germline ends came to 5 bases. Germline loops: CDR1 SGHVS, CDR2 FNYEAQ. CDR3 length equals 12 residues. In nucleotides, the CDR3 is TGTGCCAGCAGCCTCAGCTCCTACGAGCAGTACTTC. Residues: CASSLSSYEQYF. The whole variable domain, filled in from reference TRBV7-6 and TRBJ2-7, reads GAGVSQSPRYKVTKRGQDVALRCDPISGHVSLYWYRQALGQGPEFLTYFNYEAQQDKSGLPNDRFSAERPEGSISTLTIQRTEQRDSAMYRCASSLSSYEQYFGPGTRLTVT.

The rearrangement joins TRBV12-3 or TRBV12-4 to TRBJ1-1; TRBD1 matches at 7 bases. The J segment lost 0 bases and the V segment lost 6 bases, leaving 7 bases of the junction unmatched. This CDR3 spans 15 amino acids. The DNA of the CDR3 is TGTGCCAGCAGGGAAGGAGACAGGGTGAACACTGAAGCTTTCTTT. Translated, it gives CASREGDRVNTEAFF.

This clonotype showed up just a few times. The CDR3 spells CASSSRRITGELFF. The CDR3 DNA reads as TGTGCCAGCAGCTCCCGACGGATAACCGGGGAGCTGTTTTTT. The chain combines TRBV7-8 with TRBJ2-2; D ambiguous. Trimming cost V 4 bases and J 5 bases, with 11 bases left between them. Looked up from germline, CDR1 is SGHVS and CDR2 is FQNEAQ. This CDR3 contains 14 residues.

The chain is built from TRBV20-1 and TRBJ2-7; 9 bases are a match to TRBD1. This CDR3 is 16 amino acids long. Looked up from germline, CDR1 is DFQATT and CDR2 is SNEGSKA (reference sequence). The J segment lost 1 base and the V segment lost 2 bases, leaving 9 bases of the junction unmatched. The CDR3 reads CSARPLDRGSSYEQYF. Here the CDR3 DNA reads TGCAGTGCTAGACCGTTGGACAGGGGCTCTTCCTACGAGCAGTACTTC.

Turning to this clonotype: At one boundary the junction diverges from the germline segment, which might be a read error. The chain recombines TRBV20-1 with TRBJ2-5; perhaps D is TRBD1 or TRBD2 (5 bases each). The CDR3 consists of 14 residues. Germline V gives CDR1 DFQATT, CDR2 SNEGSKA (reference sequence). CDR3 in amino acids: CSAPSGTDQEAQYF. CDR3 nucleotides: TGCAGTGCCCCAAGTGGGACGGACCAAGAGGCCCAGTACTTC.

The chain links TRBV13 to TRBJ2-7; D is possibly TRBD2 (5 bases). CDR1 and CDR2 (germline): PRHDT, FYEKMQ (reference sequence). Trimming took off 5 bases at V and 7 bases at J, with 21 bases between the two ends. This CDR3 is built from 15 residues. The CDR3 region has the DNA TGTGCCAGCAGCCCAAACCCGACTATACCGGGGGAGCAGTACTTC. It yields the protein CASSPNPTIPGEQYF.

This clonotype was seen a single time. V usage is TRBV7-8 and J usage is TRBJ2-1, with 7 bases fitting TRBD1. Looked up from germline, CDR1 is SGHVS and CDR2 is FQNEAQ. The V gene end was trimmed by 4 bases and the J gene end by 10 bases; junction bases not matched to a gene: 10. There are 14 residues in the CDR3. CDR3 sequence reads: CASSSDRVAPEQFF. DNA of the CDR3: TGTGCCAGCAGCTCCGACAGGGTAGCTCCAGAGCAGTTCTTC.

The chain combines TRBV20-1 with TRBJ2-1, with D uncertain. V lost 6 bases to trimming and J lost 3 bases, with 12 bases between them. The CDR3 totals 13 residues. In germline, CDR1 is DFQATT, CDR2 SNEGSKA (reference sequence). This chain's CDR3 is CSASLGYYNEQFF. CDR3 in DNA: TGCAGTGCCAGTCTGGGGTACTACAATGAGCAGTTCTTC.